This TCR beta chain was retrieved from a study of blood T cell repertoires in COVID-19. Study as a whole: Sites in the United States, Italy and Spain provided acute and convalescent COVID-19 samples.

Method: immunoSEQ multiplex PCR; TCRdb's copy keeps in-frame clones and lacks some. The data contain approximately 200,000 clones, roughly 81% of them singletons. With 5 bases clipped from V and 11 bases from J, the junction kept 6 bases outside the gene matches. The germline V gene encodes CDR1 SGHVS and CDR2 FNYEAQ. The CDR3 has 12 amino acids. This clone is a singleton in its sample. The Seattle patients joined while their infection was active and were tracked longitudinally afterward. The chain uses TRBV7-6 and TRBJ1-3; the match to TRBD1 covers 7 bases. The source is a woman older than 75 with COVID-19, enrolled during active disease. The material sequenced was peripheral blood. The CDR3 region has the DNA TGTGCCAGCAGCCCTTACAGGGGCCCCATATATTTT. Amino acid sequence: CASSPYRGPIYF.